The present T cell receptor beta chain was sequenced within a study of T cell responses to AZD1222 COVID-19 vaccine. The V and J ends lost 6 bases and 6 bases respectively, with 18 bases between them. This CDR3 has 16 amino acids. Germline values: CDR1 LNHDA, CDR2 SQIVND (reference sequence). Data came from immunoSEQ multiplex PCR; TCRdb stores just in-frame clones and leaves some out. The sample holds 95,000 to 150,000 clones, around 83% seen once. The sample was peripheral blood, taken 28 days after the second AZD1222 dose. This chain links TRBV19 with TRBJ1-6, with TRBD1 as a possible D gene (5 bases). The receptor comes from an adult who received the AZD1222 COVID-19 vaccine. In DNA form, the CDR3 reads TGTGCCAGTAGGAATCTGAGGAACAGGCTTAATTCACCCCTCCACTTT. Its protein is CASRNLRNRLNSPLHF.